This record covers a single T cell receptor (beta chain). Antigen: not known. This record comes from a study of T cells expressing NK-cell markers. Across the whole study: All TCR beta repertoires analysed originated from sorted CD3+CD56+NKG2C+, CD3+CD56+NKG2C- and CD3+CD56-NKG2C+ T cells. Among the eight sequenced donors, seven tested HCMV-seropositive and one tested seronegative.

Using the 5' RACE reads, TCRdb records one entry per CDR3 protein without DNA. Reported are some 500,000 distinct CDR3 sequences; the ten largest clones contain 1.4% to 1.5%. The CDR3 spans 14 residues. General study points: Also leading the CD3+CD56-NKG2C+ fraction in a few donors were these clonotypes.

Sample: blood T cells: a sorted CD56 or NKG2C T cell subset, CD4+ or CD8+ T cells, or bulk PBMC T cells (not recorded which). This chain connects TRBV12-3 or TRBV12-4 to TRBJ2-5. The receptor was derived from a woman in her forties or fifties in good health. CDR3 amino acids: CASRRGDGQETQYF.